The 27 T cell receptor beta chains given below trace back to one sample, sequenced in a study of T-cell reconstitution after alpha-beta-depleted transplantation in children. During its preparation, the TCRbeta library received unique molecular identifiers. TCRdb reprocessed the PCR reads with MiXCR, giving one entry per CDR3 protein. The sample records approximately 45,000 distinct CDR3 sequences, approximately 52% being singletons. Sequencing used peripheral blood, obtained before TCRalphabeta/CD19-depleted stem cell transplant. Receptor source: a boy younger than two with SCID, due to receive a stem cell transplant.

This CDR3 is CASSNSPDRRNEQFF. For the CDR3, the DNA is TGTGCCAGCAGCAACTCCCCGGACAGGCGGAATGAGCAGTTCTTC. J is TRBJ2-1 and V is TRBV21-1; TRBD1 is taken as the D call from the table, unchecked against the DNA. TRBV21-1 is classified as a pseudogene. The CDR3 contains 15 residues.

The rearrangement links TRBV5-1 to TRBJ1-1; unclear D gene. CDR1 is SGHRS and CDR2 is YFSETQ in the germline V gene. V was cut by 4 bases and J by 3 bases, with 13 bases left in between. The CDR3 is made up of 14 amino acids. This CDR3 reads CASSPREGYTEAFF. For the CDR3, the DNA is TGCGCCAGCAGCCCCCGGGAGGGTTACACTGAAGCTTTCTTT.

Only a few counts were recorded for this clonotype. The chain has TRBV10-3 and TRBJ2-3, with D perhaps given as TRBD1 or TRBD2 (5 bases each). There are 14 residues in the CDR3. Trimming took 7 bases from V and 0 from J, leaving 11 bases between them. Germline lookup yields CDR1 ENHRY and CDR2 SYGVKD. The CDR3 nucleotides read TGTGCCATCAATCCGGGGCATAGCACAGATACGCAGTATTTT. Translating it yields CAINPGHSTDTQYF.

CDR3 nucleotides: TGTGCCAGCAGCGCCACGGGGAACCCCAACGAGCAGTACTTC. Protein product: CASSATGNPNEQYF. The J gene is TRBJ2-7, the V gene TRBV9; maybe TRBD2 (5 bases). V lost 3 bases, J lost 5 bases, and 15 bases lay in between. CDR1 SGDLS and CDR2 YYNGEE come from the germline V gene. This CDR3 has 14 amino acids.

The chain carries TRBV9 and TRBJ2-2; D is undetermined. The V end lost 4 bases, the J end lost 0 bases, and 7 bases lay between the germline ends. The CDR3 has 14 amino acids. Germline CDR1 reads SGDLS; CDR2 reads YYNGEE. CDR3 DNA sequence: TGTGCCAGCAGCTTCGAACCGAACACCGGGGAGCTGTTTTTT. Translated: CASSFEPNTGELFF.

The chain uses TRBV18 and TRBJ2-3; D perhaps matches TRBD2 (6 bases). CDR1 is KGHSH, CDR2 LQKENI, per germline. The CDR3 totals 16 residues. Trimming shortened V by 1 base and J by 4 bases, and 15 bases separated the two germline ends. The CDR3 DNA follows: TGTGCCAGCTCACCACAACCGGGACTGGGGCCAGATACGCAGTATTTT. It yields the protein CASSPQPGLGPDTQYF.

J is TRBJ2-7 and V is TRBV5-6; weak D call: TRBD2 (5 bases). CDR1 is SGHDT, CDR2 YYEEEE, per germline. V was shortened by 4 bases and J by 4 bases, with 9 bases between the two germline ends. The CDR3 has 12 amino acids. Here the CDR3 reads CASSRPGYEQYF. In DNA form, the CDR3 reads TGTGCCAGCAGCCGGCCGGGGTACGAGCAGTACTTC.

This chain joins TRBV6-5 and TRBJ2-6, with D perhaps TRBD1 or TRBD2 (5 bases each). In germline, CDR1 is MNHEY, CDR2 SVGAGI. The CDR3 runs to 16 residues. The germline V and J ends were trimmed by 6 bases and 0 bases, with 12 bases remaining between them. Here the CDR3 reads CASSTHGGSGANVLTF. CDR3 coding DNA: TGTGCCAGCAGCACCCATGGGGGCTCTGGGGCCAACGTCCTGACTTTC.

The chain recombines TRBV12-3 or TRBV12-4 with TRBJ2-1; tentatively, D is TRBD1 (5 bases). The CDR3 contains 12 residues. The V gene lost 4 bases and the J gene lost 6 bases, with 7 bases spanning the gap. CDR3 loop: CASSWGGNEQFF. The CDR3 nucleotides are TGTGCCAGCAGTTGGGGCGGCAATGAGCAGTTCTTC.

V and J are TRBV7-2 and TRBJ1-5; D call uncertain. Germline V lookup: CDR1 SGHTA, CDR2 FQGNSA. This CDR3 spans 14 amino acids. Trimming removed 1 base from V and 5 bases from J, with 9 bases in between. For the CDR3, the DNA is TGTGCCAGCAGCTTAGGTGAGGGATATCAGCCCCAGCATTTT. This sequence encodes CASSLGEGYQPQHF.

This clonotype was seen only a few times. This chain connects TRBV28 to TRBJ2-3, with D maybe TRBD1 (6 bases). Germline loops: CDR1 MDHEN, CDR2 SYDVKM. V gave up 4 bases and J gave up 2 bases, with 13 bases separating them. This CDR3 is built from 15 residues. The CDR3 bases are TGTGCCAGCAGTTATCCCGGGACATACACAGATACGCAGTATTTT. It codes for CASSYPGTYTDTQYF.

The chain uses TRBV7-2 and TRBJ2-5, with D unresolved. The V and J ends lost 3 bases and 4 bases respectively, with 9 bases between them. This CDR3 has 13 residues. The germline gives CDR1 SGHTA, CDR2 FQGNSA. CDR3 sequence (DNA): TGTGCCAGCAGCTTCTCAGACGGAGAGACCCAGTACTTC. It encodes CASSFSDGETQYF.

The chain joins TRBV7-9 to TRBJ2-7, with D unclear. Germline CDR1 is SEHNR and CDR2 is FQNEAQ (reference sequence). The V end lost 5 bases, the J end lost 0 bases, and 8 bases lay between the germline ends. The CDR3 totals 13 residues. The CDR3: CASSAQTSYEQYF. In DNA form, the CDR3 reads TGTGCCAGCAGCGCACAGACCTCCTACGAGCAGTACTTC.

This clonotype has just a few counts. The rearrangement joins TRBV3-1 to TRBJ2-2; no clear D gene. This CDR3 is 13 amino acids long. The V gene lost 5 bases and the J gene lost 4 bases, with 8 bases spanning the gap. CDR1 is LGHDT and CDR2 is YNNKEL in the germline V gene (reference sequence). The CDR3 loop reads CASSSPSTGELFF. The CDR3 bases are TGTGCCAGCAGCAGCCCGTCCACCGGGGAGCTGTTTTTT.

The chain links TRBV11-2 to TRBJ2-3; 9 nucleotides line up with TRBD2. Looked up from germline, CDR1 is SGHAT and CDR2 is FQNNGV. Trimming took 2 bases from V and 3 from J; bases not matched to a gene: 6. CDR3 length equals 16 residues. The CDR3 loop reads CASSLTLAGRTDTQYF. As DNA, the CDR3 is TGTGCCAGCAGCTTAACCCTAGCGGGGAGAACAGATACGCAGTATTTT.

The chain joins TRBV29-1 to TRBJ1-1, with TRBD1 matching over 8 bases. Trimming at V came to 5 bases and at J to 2 bases, leaving 7 bases not matched to a gene. CDR1 is SQVTM and CDR2 is ANQGSEA in the germline V gene. CDR3 length equals 14 residues. The CDR3 nucleotides are TGCAGCGTTCTCTCCGGGACAGGTAACACTGAAGCTTTCTTT. Protein product: CSVLSGTGNTEAFF.

In this sample, this clonotype turned up once. The chain couples TRBV28 to TRBJ1-5; TRBD1 is a possible D gene (5 bases). The CDR3 is 14 residues long. The germline V gene has CDR1 MDHEN and CDR2 SYDVKM. Trimming cost V 3 bases and J 0 bases, with 6 bases left between them. This CDR3 is CASSFGGSNQPQHF. DNA for the CDR3: TGTGCCAGCAGTTTTGGGGGTAGCAATCAGCCCCAGCATTTT.

The sample holds a few counts of this clonotype. The chain couples TRBV27 to TRBJ2-3; D is possibly TRBD2 (7 bases). Deletions cut 6 bases from V and 3 bases from J, with 19 bases between. Germline CDR1 and CDR2: MNHEY and SMNVEV (reference sequence). The CDR3 has 16 amino acids. CDR3 nucleotides: TGTGCCAGCAGCCCCTCCGAGGGGGGGGTGACAGATACGCAGTATTTT. This sequence encodes CASSPSEGGVTDTQYF.

The CDR3 reads CASSGGTDYEQYF. Written as DNA, the CDR3 is TGTGCCAGCAGTGGGGGGACAGACTACGAGCAGTACTTC. The chain combines TRBV2 with TRBJ2-7; 7 positions match TRBD1. With 4 bases clipped from V and 3 bases from J, the junction kept 3 bases outside the gene matches. Germline CDR1 and CDR2: SNHLY and FYNNEI. CDR3 length: 13 amino acids.

This sequence joins TRBV5-1 and TRBJ2-1, with TRBD1 as a possible D gene (6 bases). Germline loops: CDR1 SGHRS, CDR2 YFSETQ. Between the trimmed V and J ends, which lost 0 bases and 4 bases, there was a span of 17 bases. The CDR3 is made up of 17 amino acids. The CDR3 protein is CASSLDPTGDLYNEQFF. As DNA, the CDR3 is TGCGCCAGCAGCTTGGACCCGACAGGTGATTTGTACAATGAGCAGTTCTTC. Full variable domain (missing parts from reference TRBV5-1 and TRBJ2-1): KAGVTQTPRYLIKTRGQQVTLSCSPISGHRSVSWYQQTPGQGLQFLFEYFSETQRNKGNFPGRFSGRQFSNSRSEMNVSTLELGDSALYLCASSLDPTGDLYNEQFFGPGTRLTVL.

The CDR3 nucleotides read TGTGCCAGCAGCCCCTGGGGGACAGGGGCCCAAGAGACCCAGTACTTC. Residues: CASSPWGTGAQETQYF. This sequence joins TRBV11-2 and TRBJ2-5; 10 positions agree with TRBD1. The V gene end was trimmed by 5 bases and the J gene end by 1 base; junction bases not matched to a gene: 7. In germline, CDR1 is SGHAT, CDR2 FQNNGV. CDR3 length: 16 residues.

V is TRBV7-2 and J is TRBJ2-1, with no clear D. The CDR3 totals 14 residues. Germline CDR1 reads SGHTA; CDR2 reads FQGNSA. The V end was cut by 2 bases, the J end by 6 bases, with 11 bases between. The CDR3 is CASSLPPGVNEQFF. DNA for the CDR3: TGTGCCAGCAGCTTACCCCCTGGAGTCAATGAGCAGTTCTTC.

This clonotype was recorded a few times. V is TRBV12-3 or TRBV12-4 and J is TRBJ2-5; D is uncertain. V lost 2 bases to trimming and J lost 5 bases, with 9 bases between them. There are 13 residues in the CDR3. In DNA, the CDR3 is TGTGCCAGCAGTTTATTTGCGCGTGAGACCCAGTACTTC. The encoded protein is CASSLFARETQYF.

A few counts support this clonotype. The J gene is TRBJ1-2, the V gene TRBV20-1; D unresolved. The V end was cut by 5 bases, the J end by 2 bases, with 15 bases between. This CDR3 has 14 residues. Germline V gives CDR1 DFQATT, CDR2 SNEGSKA (reference sequence). CDR3 sequence (DNA): TGCAGTGCTCCTAACTGGACGGTAAACTATGGCTACACCTTC. Protein product: CSAPNWTVNYGYTF.

With regard to this clonotype: The germline gene is not matched at one end of the junction; a read error may be the cause. The chain employs TRBV20-1 and TRBJ2-1; D perhaps matches TRBD2 (6 bases). CDR1 is DFQATT, CDR2 SNEGSKA, per germline (reference sequence). This CDR3 comprises 17 residues. The CDR3, as DNA: TGCTGTGCTAGAGATCCCGGGGGACGGGGAGATTACAATGAGCAGTTCTTC. Encoded protein: CCARDPGGRGDYNEQFF.

In this sample, this clonotype turned up a few times. The chain couples TRBV20-1 to TRBJ1-1, with D perhaps matching TRBD1 (6 bases). The CDR3 spans 14 residues. Germline assignment: CDR1 DFQATT and CDR2 SNEGSKA (reference sequence). With 3 bases removed from V and 5 bases from J, the gap between germline ends came to 16 bases. The CDR3 nucleotides are TGCAGTGCTAGTGCCCCCAGGGGTGGAACTGAAGCTTTCTTT. This translates into CSASAPRGGTEAFF.

V usage is TRBV5-5 and J usage is TRBJ2-7, with 9 bases fitting TRBD2. The length of the CDR3 is 15 residues. The V segment lost 4 bases and the J segment 0 bases; nucleotides outside the gene matches: 5. Germline V gene lookup returns CDR1 SGHKS and CDR2 YYEKEE (reference sequence). The CDR3 here is CASSVYSGGSYEQYF. The CDR3 bases are TGTGCCAGCAGCGTTTATAGCGGGGGCTCCTACGAGCAGTACTTC.